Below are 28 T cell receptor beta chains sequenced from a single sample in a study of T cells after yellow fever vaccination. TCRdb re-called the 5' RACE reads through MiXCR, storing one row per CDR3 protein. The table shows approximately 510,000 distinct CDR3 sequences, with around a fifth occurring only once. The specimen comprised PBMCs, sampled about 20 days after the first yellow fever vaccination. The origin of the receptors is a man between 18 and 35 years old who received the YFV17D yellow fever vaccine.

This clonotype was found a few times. CDR3 residues: CASRKLGQANEAFF. The DNA for the CDR3 is TGTGCCAGCAGAAAGTTAGGACAGGCCAATGAAGCTTTCTTT. The genes are TRBV6-1 and TRBJ1-1; the match to TRBD1 covers 7 bases. The CDR3 contains 14 residues. V lost 6 bases, J lost 7 bases, and 11 bases stayed unmatched. Germline values: CDR1 MNHNS, CDR2 SASEGT.

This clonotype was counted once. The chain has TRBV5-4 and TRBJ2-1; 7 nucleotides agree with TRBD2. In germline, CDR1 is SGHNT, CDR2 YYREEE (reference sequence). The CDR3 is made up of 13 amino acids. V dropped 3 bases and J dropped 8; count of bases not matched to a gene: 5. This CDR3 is CASSSAREDEQFF. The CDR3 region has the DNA TGTGCCAGCAGCTCAGCCCGGGAGGATGAGCAGTTCTTC.

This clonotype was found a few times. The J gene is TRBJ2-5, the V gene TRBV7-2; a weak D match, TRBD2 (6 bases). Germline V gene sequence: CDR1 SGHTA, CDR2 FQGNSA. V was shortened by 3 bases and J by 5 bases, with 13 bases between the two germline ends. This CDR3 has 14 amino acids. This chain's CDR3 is CASSFNGGRETQYF. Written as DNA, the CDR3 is TGTGCCAGCAGCTTTAACGGGGGACGGGAGACCCAGTACTTC.

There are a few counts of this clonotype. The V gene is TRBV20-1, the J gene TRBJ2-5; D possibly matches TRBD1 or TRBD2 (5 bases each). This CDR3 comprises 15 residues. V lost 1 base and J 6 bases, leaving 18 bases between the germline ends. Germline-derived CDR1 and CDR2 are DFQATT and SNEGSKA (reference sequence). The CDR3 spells CSARVIVGPGQTQYF. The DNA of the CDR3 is TGCAGTGCTAGAGTGATAGTGGGACCCGGGCAGACCCAGTACTTC.

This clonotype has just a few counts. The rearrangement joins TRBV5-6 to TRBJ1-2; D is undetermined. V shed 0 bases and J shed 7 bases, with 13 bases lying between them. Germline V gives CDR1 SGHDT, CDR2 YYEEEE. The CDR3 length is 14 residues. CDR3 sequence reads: CASSLVRANLGYTF. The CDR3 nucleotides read TGTGCCAGCAGCTTGGTTAGGGCCAACCTTGGCTACACCTTC. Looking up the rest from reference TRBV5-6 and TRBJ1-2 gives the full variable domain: DAGVTQSPTHLIKTRGQQVTLRCSPKSGHDTVSWYQQALGQGPQFIFQYYEEEERQRGNFPDRFSGHQFPNYSSELNVNALLLGDSALYLCASSLVRANLGYTFGSGTRLTVV.

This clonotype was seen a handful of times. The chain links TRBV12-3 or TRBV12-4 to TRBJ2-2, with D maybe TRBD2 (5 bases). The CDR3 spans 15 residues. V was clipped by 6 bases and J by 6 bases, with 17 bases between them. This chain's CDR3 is CASRLGLEAAGELFF. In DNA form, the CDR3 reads TGTGCCAGCAGACTCGGACTGGAGGCGGCCGGGGAGCTGTTTTTT.

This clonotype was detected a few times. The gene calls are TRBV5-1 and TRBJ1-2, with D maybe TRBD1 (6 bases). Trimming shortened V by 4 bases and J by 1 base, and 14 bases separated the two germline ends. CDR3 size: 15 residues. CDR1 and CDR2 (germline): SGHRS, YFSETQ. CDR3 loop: CASSRTAESNYGYTF. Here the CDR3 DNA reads TGCGCCAGCAGCCGGACAGCCGAAAGTAACTATGGCTACACCTTC.

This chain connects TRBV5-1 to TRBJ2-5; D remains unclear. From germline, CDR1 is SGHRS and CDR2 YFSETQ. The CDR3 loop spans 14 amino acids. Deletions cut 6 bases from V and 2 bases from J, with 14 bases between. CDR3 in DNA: TGCGCCAGCACCCCACGACGGTTACAAGAGACCCAGTACTTC. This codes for CASTPRRLQETQYF.

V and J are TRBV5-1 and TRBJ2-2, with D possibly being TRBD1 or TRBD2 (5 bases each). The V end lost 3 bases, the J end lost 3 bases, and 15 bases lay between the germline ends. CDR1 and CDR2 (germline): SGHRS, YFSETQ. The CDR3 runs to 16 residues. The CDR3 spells CASSWDPGLYTGELFF. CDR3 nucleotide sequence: TGCGCCAGCAGCTGGGACCCGGGTCTGTACACCGGGGAGCTGTTTTTT.

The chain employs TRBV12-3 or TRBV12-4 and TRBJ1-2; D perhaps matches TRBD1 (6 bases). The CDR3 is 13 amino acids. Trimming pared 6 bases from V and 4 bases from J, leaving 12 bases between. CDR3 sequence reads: CASRLTGSYGYTF. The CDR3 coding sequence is TGTGCCAGCAGATTAACAGGGAGCTATGGCTACACCTTC.

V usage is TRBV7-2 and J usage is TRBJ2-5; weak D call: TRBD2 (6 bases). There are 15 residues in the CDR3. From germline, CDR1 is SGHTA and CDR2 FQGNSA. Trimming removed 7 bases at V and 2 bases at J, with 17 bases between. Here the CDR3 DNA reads TGTGCCAGCACCTTGACTAGTAGGTTACAAGAGACCCAGTACTTC. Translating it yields CASTLTSRLQETQYF.

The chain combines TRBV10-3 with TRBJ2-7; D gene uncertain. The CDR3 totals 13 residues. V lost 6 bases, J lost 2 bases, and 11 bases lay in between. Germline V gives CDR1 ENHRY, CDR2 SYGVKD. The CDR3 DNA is TGTGCCATCAGGCCCCCCCGACCCTACGAGCAGTACGTC. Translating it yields CAIRPPRPYEQYV.

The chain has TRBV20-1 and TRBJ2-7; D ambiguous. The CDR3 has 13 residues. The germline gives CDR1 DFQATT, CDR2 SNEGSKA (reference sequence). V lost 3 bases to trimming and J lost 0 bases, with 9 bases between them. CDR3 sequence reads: CSASGASSYEQYF. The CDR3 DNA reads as TGCAGTGCTAGCGGAGCTAGCTCCTACGAGCAGTACTTC.

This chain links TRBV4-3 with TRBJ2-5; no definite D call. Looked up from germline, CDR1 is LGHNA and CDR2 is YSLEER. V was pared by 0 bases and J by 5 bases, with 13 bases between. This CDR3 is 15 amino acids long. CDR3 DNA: TGCGCCAGCAGCCAAGATCGCTGGGCGAGGGAGACCCAGTACTTC. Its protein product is CASSQDRWARETQYF.

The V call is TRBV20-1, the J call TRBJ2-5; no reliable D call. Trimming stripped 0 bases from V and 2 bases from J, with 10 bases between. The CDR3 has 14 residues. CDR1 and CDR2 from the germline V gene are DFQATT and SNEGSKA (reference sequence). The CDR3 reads CSARDDPDQETQYF. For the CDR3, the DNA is TGCAGTGCTAGAGATGACCCAGATCAAGAGACCCAGTACTTC.

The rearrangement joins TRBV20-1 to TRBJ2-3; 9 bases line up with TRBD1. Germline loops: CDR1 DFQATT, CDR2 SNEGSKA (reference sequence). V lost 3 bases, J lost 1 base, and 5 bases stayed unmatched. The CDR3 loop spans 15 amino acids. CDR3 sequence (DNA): TGCAGTGCTAGGGCCACAGGGGGCGGCACAGATACGCAGTATTTT. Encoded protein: CSARATGGGTDTQYF.

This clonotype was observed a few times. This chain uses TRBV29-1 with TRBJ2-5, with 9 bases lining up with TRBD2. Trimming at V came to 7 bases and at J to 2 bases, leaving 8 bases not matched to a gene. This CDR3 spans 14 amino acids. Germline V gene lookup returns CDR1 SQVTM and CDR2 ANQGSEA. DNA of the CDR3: TGCAGCGGAAATAGCGGGGGACCACAAGAGACCCAGTACTTC. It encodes CSGNSGGPQETQYF.

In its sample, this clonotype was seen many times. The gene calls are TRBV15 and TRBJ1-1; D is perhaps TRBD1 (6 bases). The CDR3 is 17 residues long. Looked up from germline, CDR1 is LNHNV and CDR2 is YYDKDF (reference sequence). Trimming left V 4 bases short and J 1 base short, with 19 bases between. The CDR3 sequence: CATSKDDFGTRNTEAFF. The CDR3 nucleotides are TGTGCCACCAGCAAGGATGATTTCGGGACAAGGAACACTGAAGCTTTCTTT. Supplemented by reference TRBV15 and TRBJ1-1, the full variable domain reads DAMVIQNPRYQVTQFGKPVTLSCSQTLNHNVMYWYQQKSSQAPKLLFHYYDKDFNNEADTPDNFQSRRPNTSFCFLDIRSPGLGDTAMYLCATSKDDFGTRNTEAFFGQGTRLTVV.

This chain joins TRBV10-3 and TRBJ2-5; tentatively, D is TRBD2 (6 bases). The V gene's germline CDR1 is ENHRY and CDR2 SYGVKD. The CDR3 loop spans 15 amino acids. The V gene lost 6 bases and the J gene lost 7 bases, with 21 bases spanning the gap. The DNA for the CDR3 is TGTGCCATCAGCGTCGGAGGAGGGCAGTTGGCGACCCAGTACTTC. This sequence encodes CAISVGGGQLATQYF.

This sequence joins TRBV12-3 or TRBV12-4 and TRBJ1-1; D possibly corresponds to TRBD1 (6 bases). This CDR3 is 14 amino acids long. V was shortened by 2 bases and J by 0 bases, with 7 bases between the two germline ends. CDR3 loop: CASSLRTVNTEAFF. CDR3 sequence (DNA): TGTGCCAGCAGTTTAAGGACAGTGAACACTGAAGCTTTCTTT.

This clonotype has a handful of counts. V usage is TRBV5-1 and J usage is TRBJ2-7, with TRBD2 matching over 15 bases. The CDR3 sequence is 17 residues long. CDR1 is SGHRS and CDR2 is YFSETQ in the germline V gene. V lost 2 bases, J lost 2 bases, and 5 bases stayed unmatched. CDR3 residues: CASSLTGTSGGPYEQYV. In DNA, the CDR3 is TGCGCCAGCAGCTTAACCGGGACTAGCGGGGGGCCCTACGAGCAGTACGTC.

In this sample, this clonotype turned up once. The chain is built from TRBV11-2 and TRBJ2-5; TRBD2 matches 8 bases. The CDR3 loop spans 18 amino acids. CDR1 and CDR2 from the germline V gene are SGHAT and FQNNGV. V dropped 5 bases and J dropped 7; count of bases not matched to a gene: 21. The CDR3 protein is CASSPEILAGRGIGTQYF. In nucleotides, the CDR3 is TGTGCCAGCAGCCCCGAAATCCTAGCGGGCCGGGGTATAGGGACCCAGTACTTC.

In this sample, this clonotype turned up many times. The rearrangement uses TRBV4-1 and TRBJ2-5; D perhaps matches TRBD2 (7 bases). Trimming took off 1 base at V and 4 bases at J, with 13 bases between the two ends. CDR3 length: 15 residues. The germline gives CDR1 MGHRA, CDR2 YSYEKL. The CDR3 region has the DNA TGCGCCAGCAGCCAAGGTTCGGGGGGCCGAGAGACCCAGTACTTC. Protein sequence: CASSQGSGGRETQYF.

CDR3: CASSRELPGLATYNEQFF. The CDR3 nucleotides read TGTGCCAGCAGCCGCGAGCTCCCGGGACTAGCGACTTACAATGAGCAGTTCTTC. V is TRBV14 and J is TRBJ2-1; 10 bases are shared with TRBD2. This CDR3 is 18 amino acids long. Germline V gene data show CDR1 as SGHDN and CDR2 as FVKESK. Trimming removed 4 bases from V and 4 bases from J; junction bases left unmatched: 13.

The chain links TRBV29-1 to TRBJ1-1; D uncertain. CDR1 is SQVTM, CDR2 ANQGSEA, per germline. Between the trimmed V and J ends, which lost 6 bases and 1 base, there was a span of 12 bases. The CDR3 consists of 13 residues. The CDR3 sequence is CSVVGQTNTEAFF. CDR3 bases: TGCAGCGTGGTCGGGCAGACGAACACTGAAGCTTTCTTT.

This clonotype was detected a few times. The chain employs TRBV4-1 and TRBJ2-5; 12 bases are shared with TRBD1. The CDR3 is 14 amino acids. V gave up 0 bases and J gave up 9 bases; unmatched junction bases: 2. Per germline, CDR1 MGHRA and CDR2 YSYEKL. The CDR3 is CASSQEWDRGPQYF. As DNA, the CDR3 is TGCGCCAGCAGCCAAGAATGGGACAGGGGGCCCCAGTACTTC.

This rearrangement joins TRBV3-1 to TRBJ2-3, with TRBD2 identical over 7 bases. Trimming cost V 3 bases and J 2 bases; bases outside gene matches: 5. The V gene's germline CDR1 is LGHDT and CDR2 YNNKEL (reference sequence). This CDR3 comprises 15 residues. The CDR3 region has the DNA TGTGCCAGCAGCCACATCCGGGACTACACAGATACGCAGTATTTT. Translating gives CASSHIRDYTDTQYF.

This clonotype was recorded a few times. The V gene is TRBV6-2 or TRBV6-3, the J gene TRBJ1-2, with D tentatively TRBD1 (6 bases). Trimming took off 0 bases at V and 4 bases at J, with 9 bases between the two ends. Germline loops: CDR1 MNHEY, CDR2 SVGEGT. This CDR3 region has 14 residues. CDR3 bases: TGTGCCAGCAGTTACTCCCCAGGGGTCTATGGCTACACCTTC. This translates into CASSYSPGVYGYTF.